Sequencing of this TCR beta chain was carried out in a study of cytomegalovirus exposure and HLA in healthy donors. Points from the study as a whole: Follow-up analysis found HLA locus-dependent TCR association rates, highest for DRB1 and lowest for HLA-C. HLA alleles were associated with fewer than 20,000 TCR beta sequences in a later analysis at 0.05 false discovery rate.

From germline, CDR1 is SGHNT and CDR2 YYREEE (reference sequence). This CDR3 contains 14 residues. V was clipped by 4 bases and J by 6 bases, with 15 bases between them. Turning to this clone: The target antigen is unknown.

Nominally healthy donors provided the samples, though records likely missed some immune exposures. With 60 Vbeta and 13 Jbeta primers, the PCR was carried out. Data came from immunoSEQ multiplex PCR; TCRdb stores just in-frame clones and leaves some out. The data show over 80,000 clones, 73% seen once. Sequencing was carried out using PBMCs. This receptor was obtained from a man aged 35-49 years in good health and CMV-seronegative. The genes are TRBV5-4 and TRBJ2-3, with D possibly being TRBD1 (5 bases). CDR3 in amino acids: CASSIYGAVDTQYF. CDR3 nucleotides: TGTGCCAGCAGCATATATGGGGCGGTGGATACGCAGTATTTT.